This T cell receptor beta chain emerged from a study of shared clonotypes between healthy human individuals (dated by TCRdb to the early 2020s). Study-level background: The cohort comprised two women and a few men aged 18 to 49 years. For each donor, three plates each were used for CD4 naive and CD4 memory, two plates were used for CD8 naive, and one plate was used for CD8 memory. To increase sequencing depth and limit assay-specific biases, different laboratories used diverse techniques to prepare libraries and sequence TCR repertoires. Blood TCR repertoires of a handful of healthy adults were deeply sequenced to estimate repertoire size and the extent of clonotype sharing between individuals. Leukapheresis yielded between about 0.8 and 9.5 billion PBMCs per donor. Study-wide conclusions, independent of this receptor: Approximately 5% of naive CD4, 3% to 4% of naive CD8, approximately 2.2% of memory CD4, and over 0.35% of memory CD8 clonotypes were shared across several donors. Compared with non-shared clonotypes, the clonotypes found in all four sorted-subset donors had higher generation probabilities. Naive subsets generally had larger estimated clonotype richness than memory subsets did. The genetic and exposure-history diversity represented was limited by the small number of donors. Incomplete sequencing was indicated by rarefaction of sorted-subset datasets, despite the large sequencing depth. Pairwise subsampling led to the expectation that sequencing depth would affect the degree of clonotype sharing among donors. Sampling was restricted to blood, and TCR repertoires in tissue are likely to differ from TCR repertoires in blood.

Trimming at the junction amounts to 0 bases on V and 5 bases on J, and the germline ends lie 14 bases apart. The germline V gene provides CDR1 SQVTM and CDR2 ANQGSEA. Counted from cysteine to phenylalanine, this CDR3 has 15 amino acids. Only the CDR3 region is kept as DNA, spanning 45 bases read in frame from base 1. Using the deep immunoSEQ assay, TCR CDR3 regions were amplified from genomic DNA by multiplex PCR. For each cell subset, the extracted genomic DNA was distributed evenly across all wells of several immunoSEQ 96-well plates, and each plate served as one replicate. For sorted subsets, around 200 ng genomic DNA, equal to about 30,000 T cell genomes, was loaded into each replicate PCR. The purified libraries were quantified using a Qubit 3.0 fluorometer, sized with a Bioanalyzer 2100, and then quantified again using the KAPA Library Quantification kit. Every immunoSEQ 96-well plate was sequenced on a dedicated single-read 150-cycle Illumina NextSeq 550 flow cell. Processing in the source paper ran as follows. The immunoSEQ output contained only junctional sequences without quality scores, so filtering could not match that applied to full-length reads. To assign V/J genes and CDR3, sequences were annotated against IMGT germline references using PyIR, a Python wrapper for IgBLAST v1.9. Reads were filtered out if the reads had weak V/J assignments (E-value above 1e-6), no CDR3, stop codons, out-of-frame junctions, or ambiguous translated residues. A V3J clonotype was defined by an identical inferred V gene, J gene, and CDR3 amino acid sequence. The percentage overlap between two repertoires was calculated by dividing the number of shared unique clonotypes by the size of the smaller repertoire. Three approaches were used to assess repertoire richness: RTK rarefaction, the Chao1 estimator, and Recon v2.1 estimates of unobserved clonotypes. Generation probabilities for all TCRbeta clonotypes obtained by the gDNA method from a handful of donors were computed using OLGA. TCRdb carries this immuneACCESS record with in-frame sequences only. Its versions omit some clonotypes, under half of them owing to an unresolved V gene in the studies checked, with the rest unexplained. V, J and clone size derive from that table, while D and trimming were established from the DNA sequence. This sample comprises hundreds of thousands of clones, 80% to 95% of them detected only once. Nearly 25% of the sample is in the top ten clones.

CD8 naive samples consisted of CD45RO-negative cells that were positively selected for CCR7, yielding a CD45RA+CCR7+ population without TemRA cells. The donors were healthy, HIV-negative adults with no recently reported acute infections or vaccinations. Every donor was a Caucasian adult residing in Nashville, Tennessee, USA. Blood was obtained by leukapheresis, after which PBMCs were separated by Ficoll-Histopaque density gradient centrifugation and cryopreserved in liquid nitrogen vapor phase. Analytical flow cytometry was used to check the purity and quantity of each magnetically sorted T cell population. Each sorted fraction had its genomic DNA isolated and then quantified by UV absorbance on a Nanodrop 2000c. Regarding this clone: Its antigen remains undetermined. Base qualities are not provided; no much larger clone lies one nucleotide away.

The V and J segments used are TRBV29-1 and TRBJ2-1; TRBD2 is a weak D gene call, 6 bases matching. This sequence originates from a man aged 25 to 40 in good health. Sequencing was done on a sample of naive CD8+ T cells sorted from blood. The meaning of the sample's cell subset or site label: CD45RA+CCR7+. This receptor has the CDR3 CSVEEDDAGHNEQFF. The DNA is TGCAGCGTTGAAGAGGACGACGCGGGGCACAATGAGCAGTTCTTC.